This TCR beta chain was found in a study of control samples from healthy donors and cancer patients. Produced via immunoSEQ multiplex PCR; TCRdb's table is partial and in-frame only. The sample lists approximately 20,000 clones, 84% occurring once. Sequences were obtained from PBMCs. This TCR was sampled from a man aged 55 to 70 with colorectal cancer.

CDR3: CASSQEETGGPNYGYTF. DNA of the CDR3: TGTGCCAGCAGCCAAGAGGAGACAGGGGGCCCTAACTATGGCTACACCTTC. V is TRBV4-2 and J is TRBJ1-2; 10 nucleotides line up with TRBD1. This CDR3 has 17 amino acids. Unmatched junction bases numbered 4, after V lost 0 bases and J lost 0 bases. From germline, CDR1 is LGHNA and CDR2 YNFKEQ.